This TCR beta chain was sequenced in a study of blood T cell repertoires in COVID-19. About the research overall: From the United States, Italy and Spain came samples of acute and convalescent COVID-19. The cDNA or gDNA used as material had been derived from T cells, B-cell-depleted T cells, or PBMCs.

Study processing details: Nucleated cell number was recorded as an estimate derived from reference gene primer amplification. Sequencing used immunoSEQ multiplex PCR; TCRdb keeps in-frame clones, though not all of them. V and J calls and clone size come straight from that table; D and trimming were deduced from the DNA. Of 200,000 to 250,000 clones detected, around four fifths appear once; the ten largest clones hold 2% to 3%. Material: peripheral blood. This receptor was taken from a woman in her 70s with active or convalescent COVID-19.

In DNA form, the CDR3 reads TGTGCCAGCAGTGCGGACAGGGTAGTGAACGAGCAGTACTTC. Translating gives CASSADRVVNEQYF. The rearrangement uses TRBV7-8 and TRBJ2-7; 8 bases fit TRBD1. J was trimmed by 5 bases and V by 6 bases; bases with no gene match: 9. The V gene's germline CDR1 is SGHVS and CDR2 FQNEAQ. This CDR3 is 14 amino acids long.